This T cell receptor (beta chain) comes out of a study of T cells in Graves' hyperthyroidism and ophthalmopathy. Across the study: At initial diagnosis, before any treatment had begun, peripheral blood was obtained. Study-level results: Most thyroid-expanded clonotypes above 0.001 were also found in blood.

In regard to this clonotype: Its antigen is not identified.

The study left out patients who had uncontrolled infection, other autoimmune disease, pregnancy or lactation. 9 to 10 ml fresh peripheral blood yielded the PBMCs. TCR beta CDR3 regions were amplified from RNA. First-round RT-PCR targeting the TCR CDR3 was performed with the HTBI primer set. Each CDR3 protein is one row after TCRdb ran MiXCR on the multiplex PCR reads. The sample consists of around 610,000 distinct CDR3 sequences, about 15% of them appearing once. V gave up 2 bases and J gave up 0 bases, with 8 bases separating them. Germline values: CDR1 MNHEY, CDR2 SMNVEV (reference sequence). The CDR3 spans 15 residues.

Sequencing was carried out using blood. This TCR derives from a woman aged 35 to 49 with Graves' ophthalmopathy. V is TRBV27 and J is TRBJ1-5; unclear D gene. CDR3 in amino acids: CASSLQPNSNQPQHF. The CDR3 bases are TGTGCCAGCAGTTTACAGCCTAATAGCAATCAGCCCCAGCATTTT.